This T cell receptor beta chain is from a study of blood T cell repertoires in COVID-19. Study-wide context: Some COVID-19 samples were acute and others convalescent; all came from the United States, Italy and Spain. Sources were T cells, B-cell-depleted T cells, or PBMCs; the material itself was cDNA or gDNA.

Original data processing: Scientists estimated how many nucleated cells there were by amplifying reference gene primers. Only in-frame clones appear in the TCRdb table, and some are missing; sequencing was by immunoSEQ multiplex PCR. V and J calls and clone size are as listed in that table; D and trimming were resolved from the DNA. The table records about 240,000 clones, roughly 80% of them present only once. The germline gives CDR1 LNHDA, CDR2 SQIVND (reference sequence). The CDR3 extends over 13 amino acids. V gave up 10 bases and J gave up 7 bases, with 20 bases separating them. Material: peripheral blood. The sequence came from a woman aged 55-69 years with active or convalescent COVID-19. The chain couples TRBV19 to TRBJ2-7, with a possible D match to TRBD2 (6 bases). The CDR3 DNA reads as TGTGCCACCGGGACTCCACCCCCGGGGGAGCAGTACTTC. This encodes CATGTPPPGEQYF.